This TCR beta chain was sequenced for a study of blood T cell repertoires in COVID-19. Study as a whole: PBMCs, B-cell-depleted T cells, or T cells were the source of the cDNA or gDNA that made up the material.

A Seattle source enrolled patients during active infection and followed them longitudinally. This CDR3 spans 19 amino acids. The junction had 15 bases not matched to a gene; V was cut back by 3 bases and J by 2 bases. Germline lookup yields CDR1 LNHDA and CDR2 SQIVND (reference sequence). Sequencing was performed with immunoSEQ multiplex PCR; in TCRdb, only in-frame clones are kept and a portion is missing. Of some 300,000 clones in the sample, 70% to 90% were seen once. The TCR was taken from a woman between 45 and 65 years old with COVID-19, enrolled during active disease. The material sequenced was peripheral blood. J is TRBJ1-3 and V is TRBV19; TRBD1 matches 8 bases. CDR3 protein: CASSIISRGQALAGNTIYF. CDR3 nucleotide sequence: TGTGCCAGTAGTATTATATCGAGGGGACAGGCCCTAGCTGGAAACACCATATATTTT. Filled out from reference TRBV19 and TRBJ1-3, the complete variable domain reads DGGITQSPKYLFRKEGQNVTLSCEQNLNHDAMYWYRQDPGQGLRLIYYSQIVNDFQKGDIAEGYSVSREKKESFPLTVTSAQKNPTAFYLCASSIISRGQALAGNTIYFGEGSWLTVV.